These 14 T cell receptor beta chains came from one sample sequenced in a study of CD8 T cells in Susac syndrome. RNA in amounts of roughly 0.5 to 1 ug was reverse transcribed with random hexamers. TCRdb reanalysed the immunoSEQ multiplex PCR reads using MiXCR and keeps one entry per CDR3 protein. The sample contains approximately 100,000 distinct CDR3 sequences, about nine tenths of which appear only once. Sequencing was performed on CD8+ T cells from PBMCs. The origin of the receptors is a human donor in good health.

The rearrangement uses TRBV7-9 and TRBJ1-5, with TRBD1 as a possible D gene (6 bases). From germline, CDR1 is SEHNR and CDR2 FQNEAQ (reference sequence). The ends were cut back, 5 bases at V and 7 bases at J, with 18 bases in the middle. The CDR3 totals 15 residues. The CDR3 reads CASSPGAWGLQPQHF. CDR3 nucleotides: TGTGCCAGCAGCCCAGGGGCTTGGGGGCTGCAGCCCCAGCATTTT.

The chain links TRBV20-1 to TRBJ1-5; tentatively, D is TRBD1 (5 bases). This CDR3 is built from 14 residues. V lost 3 bases, J lost 0 bases, and 9 bases lay in between. Looked up from germline, CDR1 is DFQATT and CDR2 is SNEGSKA (reference sequence). DNA for the CDR3: TGCAGTGCTAGCAGGGATAATAGCAATCAGCCCCAGCATTTT. Residues: CSASRDNSNQPQHF.

The rearrangement uses TRBV20-1 and TRBJ2-3; TRBD2 matches at 11 bases. The CDR3 loop spans 17 amino acids. Losses at the gene ends were 5 bases for V and 0 bases for J; bases not matched to a gene: 10. Germline assignment: CDR1 DFQATT and CDR2 SNEGSKA (reference sequence). Here the CDR3 reads CSAFRPSGRTSTDTQYF. CDR3 in DNA: TGCAGTGCTTTCAGGCCTAGCGGGAGGACAAGCACAGATACGCAGTATTTT.

J is TRBJ2-3 and V is TRBV7-9; 13 bases agree with TRBD2. CDR3 size: 15 residues. With V trimmed by 2 bases and J by 5 bases, 1 base remained unmatched. CDR1 and CDR2 (germline): SEHNR, FQNEAQ (reference sequence). The CDR3 spells CASSLTSGRGDTQYF. The CDR3 nucleotides are TGTGCCAGCAGCTTAACTAGCGGGAGGGGAGATACGCAGTATTTT.

The genes are TRBV20-1 and TRBJ2-3; TRBD1 matches at 7 bases. Looked up from germline, CDR1 is DFQATT and CDR2 is SNEGSKA (reference sequence). J was trimmed by 5 bases and V by 5 bases; bases with no gene match: 10. The CDR3 runs 14 residues. In DNA, the CDR3 is TGCAGTGCTGATCCGGGACAGATTATAGATACGCAGTATTTT. Residues: CSADPGQIIDTQYF.

V gene TRBV29-1 combines with J gene TRBJ2-1; 7 bases fit TRBD2. The CDR3 loop spans 13 amino acids. The germline gives CDR1 SQVTM, CDR2 ANQGSEA. After removal of 8 bases from V and 6 bases from J, the junction contained 10 bases not matched to a gene. CDR3 sequence: CSFGPSGANEQFF. The CDR3 DNA reads TGCAGCTTTGGGCCGAGCGGGGCCAATGAGCAGTTCTTC.

This chain joins TRBV6-2 or TRBV6-3 and TRBJ2-7; D is unresolved. This CDR3 region has 14 residues. Trimming stripped 6 bases from V and 2 bases from J, with 14 bases between. CDR1 and CDR2 (germline): MNHEY, SVGEGT. CDR3 loop: CASSSSGPPYEQYF. CDR3 DNA: TGTGCCAGCAGCTCTTCCGGGCCACCCTACGAGCAGTACTTC.

Written as DNA, the CDR3 is TGTGCCAGCAACCTCCGACCTGAGCAGTTCTTC. It is translated as CASNLRPEQFF. The chain is built from TRBV7-9 and TRBJ2-1; D gene unclear. The CDR3 covers 11 residues. V was pared by 7 bases and J by 9 bases, with 10 bases between. The germline V gene has CDR1 SEHNR and CDR2 FQNEAQ (reference sequence).

This clonotype appeared once. The chain couples TRBV7-9 to TRBJ2-1; TRBD2 matches at 8 bases. The germline V gene has CDR1 SEHNR and CDR2 FQNEAQ (reference sequence). With V trimmed by 4 bases and J by 4 bases, 6 bases remained unmatched. This CDR3 region has 15 residues. The CDR3 sequence: CASSSGLATYNEQFF. The CDR3 DNA is TGTGCCAGCAGCTCAGGACTAGCCACGTACAATGAGCAGTTCTTC.

As to this clonotype: Its ends do not fully match the called genes, so a read error is possible. The chain carries TRBV19 and TRBJ2-7, with D possibly TRBD2 on 6 matching bases. Per germline, CDR1 LNHDA and CDR2 SQIVND (reference sequence). The CDR3 runs to 16 residues. CDR3 in amino acids: CASSIRTGDAGYEQYF. The CDR3 nucleotides read TGTGCCAGTAGTATAAGGACGGGGGACGCAGGATACGAGCAGTATTTC.

The chain uses TRBV20-1 and TRBJ2-6; D unclear. Trimming took 5 bases from V and 0 from J, leaving 5 bases between them. This CDR3 comprises 13 residues. The germline V gene has CDR1 DFQATT and CDR2 SNEGSKA (reference sequence). The CDR3: CSAASSGANVLTF. DNA for the CDR3: TGCAGTGCTGCATCCTCTGGGGCCAACGTCCTGACTTTC.

This clonotype has just one count. This sequence joins TRBV27 and TRBJ2-1; possible D gene TRBD1, 5 bases. This CDR3 has 13 residues. Germline values: CDR1 MNHEY, CDR2 SMNVEV (reference sequence). Trimming removed 3 bases from V and 8 bases from J, with 11 bases in between. CDR3 bases: TGTGCCAGCAGTTTGTTCCAGGGCGATGAGCAGTTCTTC. Translation: CASSLFQGDEQFF.

Here the CDR3 DNA reads TGTGCCAGCAGTTATGTAGGAGGGGCTCCTCCCTACGAGCAGTACTTC. Residues: CASSYVGGAPPYEQYF. The chain is built from TRBV6-2 or TRBV6-3 and TRBJ2-7; a weak D match, TRBD2 (6 bases). The CDR3 covers 16 residues. Trimming pared 3 bases from V and 2 bases from J, leaving 17 bases between. Germline values: CDR1 MNHEY, CDR2 SVGEGT.

This clonotype was counted once. This chain connects TRBV20-1 to TRBJ1-5; D unclear. There are 21 residues in the CDR3. Trimming removed 3 bases at V and 1 base at J, with 31 bases between. Germline values: CDR1 DFQATT, CDR2 SNEGSKA (reference sequence). In nucleotides, the CDR3 is TGCAGTGCTAGTCTCGACCTCGACCCAAGTCTGTACTCTGCCAGCAATCAGCCCCAGCATTTT. Translation: CSASLDLDPSLYSASNQPQHF.